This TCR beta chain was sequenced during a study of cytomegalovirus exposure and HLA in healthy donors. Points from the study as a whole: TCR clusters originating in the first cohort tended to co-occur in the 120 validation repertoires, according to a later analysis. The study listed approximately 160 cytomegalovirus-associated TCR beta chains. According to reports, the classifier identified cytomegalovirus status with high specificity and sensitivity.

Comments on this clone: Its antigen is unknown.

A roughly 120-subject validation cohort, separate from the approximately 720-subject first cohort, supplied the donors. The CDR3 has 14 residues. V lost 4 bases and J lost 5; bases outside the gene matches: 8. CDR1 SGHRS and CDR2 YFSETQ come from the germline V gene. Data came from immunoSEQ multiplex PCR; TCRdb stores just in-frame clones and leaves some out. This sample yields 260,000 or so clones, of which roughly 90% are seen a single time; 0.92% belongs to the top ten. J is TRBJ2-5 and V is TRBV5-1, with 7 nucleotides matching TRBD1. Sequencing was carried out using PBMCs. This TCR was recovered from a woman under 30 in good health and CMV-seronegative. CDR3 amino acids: CASSKSTGVETQYF. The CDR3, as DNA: TGCGCCAGCAGCAAAAGCACAGGGGTGGAGACCCAGTACTTC.